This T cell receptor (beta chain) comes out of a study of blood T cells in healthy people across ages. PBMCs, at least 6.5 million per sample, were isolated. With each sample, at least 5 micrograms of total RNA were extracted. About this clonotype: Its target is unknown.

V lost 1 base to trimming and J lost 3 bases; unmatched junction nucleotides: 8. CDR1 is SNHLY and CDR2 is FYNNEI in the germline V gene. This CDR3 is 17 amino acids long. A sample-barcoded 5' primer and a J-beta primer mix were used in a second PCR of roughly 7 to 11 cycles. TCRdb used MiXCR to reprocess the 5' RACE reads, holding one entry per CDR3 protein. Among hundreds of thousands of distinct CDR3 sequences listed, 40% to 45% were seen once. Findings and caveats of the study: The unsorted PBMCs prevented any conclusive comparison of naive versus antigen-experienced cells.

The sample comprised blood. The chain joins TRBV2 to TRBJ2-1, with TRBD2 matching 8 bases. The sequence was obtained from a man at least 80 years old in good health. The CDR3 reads CASSEEGASGYYNEQFF. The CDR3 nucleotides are TGTGCCAGCAGTGAAGAAGGGGCTAGCGGGTACTACAATGAGCAGTTCTTC.